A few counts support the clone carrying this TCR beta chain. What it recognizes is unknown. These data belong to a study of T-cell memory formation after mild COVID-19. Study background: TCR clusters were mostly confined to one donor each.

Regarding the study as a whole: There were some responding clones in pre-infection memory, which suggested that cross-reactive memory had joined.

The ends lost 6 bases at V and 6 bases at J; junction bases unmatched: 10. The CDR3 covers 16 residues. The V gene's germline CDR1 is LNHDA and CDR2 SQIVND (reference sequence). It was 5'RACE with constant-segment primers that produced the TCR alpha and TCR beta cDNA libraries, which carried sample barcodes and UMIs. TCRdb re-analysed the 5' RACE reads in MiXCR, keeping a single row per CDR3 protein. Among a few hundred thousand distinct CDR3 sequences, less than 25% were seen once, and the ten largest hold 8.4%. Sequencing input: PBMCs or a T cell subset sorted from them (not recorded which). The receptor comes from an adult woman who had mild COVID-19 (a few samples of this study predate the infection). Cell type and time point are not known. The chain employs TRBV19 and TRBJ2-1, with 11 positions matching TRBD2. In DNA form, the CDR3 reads TGTGCCAGTAGGTTAGCGGGAGGGACGGGTCGCAATGAGCAGTTCTTC. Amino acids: CASRLAGGTGRNEQFF.